The T cell receptor (beta chain) under discussion was sequenced for a study of T cell repertoires in cytomegalovirus infection. TCRdb re-called the reads through MiXCR, storing one row per CDR3 protein. Of roughly 600,000 distinct CDR3 sequences in the sample, approximately 24% are singletons; the top ten hold approximately 8.2%. This CDR3 comprises 15 residues. CDR1 MNHEY and CDR2 SMNVEV come from the germline V gene (reference sequence). Regarding this clonotype: Compared with germline, one end of the junction differs, possibly owing to a read error.

The sequence derives from a human donor in good health (CMV status not recorded). Some clones in this sample may be carry-over from other donors' samples. The sequenced sample was CD8+ T cells from PBMCs. The rearrangement uses TRBV27 and TRBJ2-7, with D maybe TRBD2 (6 bases). The chain's CDR3 is CANSFHPPGAYEQYF. DNA of the CDR3: TGTGCCAACAGTTTCCATCCACCGGGGGCCTACGAGCAGTACTTC.